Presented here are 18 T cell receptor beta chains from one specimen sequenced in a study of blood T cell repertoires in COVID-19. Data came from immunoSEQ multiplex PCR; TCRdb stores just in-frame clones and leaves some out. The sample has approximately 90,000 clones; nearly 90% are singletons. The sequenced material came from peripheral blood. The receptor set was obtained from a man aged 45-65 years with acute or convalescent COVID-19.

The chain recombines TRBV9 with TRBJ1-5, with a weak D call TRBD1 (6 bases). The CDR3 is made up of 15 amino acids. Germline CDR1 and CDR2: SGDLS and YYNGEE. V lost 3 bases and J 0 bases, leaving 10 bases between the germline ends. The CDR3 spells CASSGGQNSNQPQHF. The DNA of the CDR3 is TGTGCCAGCAGCGGCGGACAGAATAGCAATCAGCCCCAGCATTTT.

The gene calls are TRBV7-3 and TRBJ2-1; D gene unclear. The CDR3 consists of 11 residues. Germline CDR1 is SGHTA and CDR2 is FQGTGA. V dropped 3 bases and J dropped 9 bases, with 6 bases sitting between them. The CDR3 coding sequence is TGTGCCAGCAGCTTTGGCGGTGAGCAGTTCTTC. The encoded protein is CASSFGGEQFF.

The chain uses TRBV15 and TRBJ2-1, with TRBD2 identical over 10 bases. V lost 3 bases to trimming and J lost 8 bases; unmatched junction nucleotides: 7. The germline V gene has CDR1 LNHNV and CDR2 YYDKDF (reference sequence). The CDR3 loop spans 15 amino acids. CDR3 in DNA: TGTGCCACCAGCAGCGGCAGCGGGGGGGCCTATGAGCAGTTCTTC. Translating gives CATSSGSGGAYEQFF. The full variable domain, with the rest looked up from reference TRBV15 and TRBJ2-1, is DAMVIQNPRYQVTQFGKPVTLSCSQTLNHNVMYWYQQKSSQAPKLLFHYYDKDFNNEADTPDNFQSRRPNTSFCFLDIRSPGLGDTAMYLCATSSGSGGAYEQFFGPGTRLTVL.

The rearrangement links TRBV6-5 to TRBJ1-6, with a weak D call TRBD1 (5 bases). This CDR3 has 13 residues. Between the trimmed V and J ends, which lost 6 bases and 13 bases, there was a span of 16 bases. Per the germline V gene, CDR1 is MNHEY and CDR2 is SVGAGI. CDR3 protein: CASRGTGVVPLHF. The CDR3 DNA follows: TGTGCCAGCAGGGGGACGGGGGTAGTGCCCCTCCACTTT.

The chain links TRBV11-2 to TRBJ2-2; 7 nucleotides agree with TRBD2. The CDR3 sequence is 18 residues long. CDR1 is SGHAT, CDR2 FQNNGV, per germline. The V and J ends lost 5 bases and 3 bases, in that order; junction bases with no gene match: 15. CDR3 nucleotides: TGTGCCAGCAGCCCATTCCGTTGGGGGGGTTCGGACACCGGGGAGCTGTTTTTT. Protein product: CASSPFRWGGSDTGELFF.

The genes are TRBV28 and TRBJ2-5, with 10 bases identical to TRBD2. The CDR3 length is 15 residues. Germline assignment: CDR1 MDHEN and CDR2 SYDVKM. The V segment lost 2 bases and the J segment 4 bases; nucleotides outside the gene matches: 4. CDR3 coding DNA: TGTGCCAGCAGTTTAGCTAGCGGGGGCCTAGAGACCCAGTACTTC. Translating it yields CASSLASGGLETQYF.

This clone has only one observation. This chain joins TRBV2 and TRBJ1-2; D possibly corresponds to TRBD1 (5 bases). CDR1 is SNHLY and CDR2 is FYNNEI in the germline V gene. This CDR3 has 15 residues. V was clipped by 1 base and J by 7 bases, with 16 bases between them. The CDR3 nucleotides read TGTGCCAGCAGTGAAGTCCGTGCAGGGTCCTCTGGCTACACCTTC. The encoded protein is CASSEVRAGSSGYTF.

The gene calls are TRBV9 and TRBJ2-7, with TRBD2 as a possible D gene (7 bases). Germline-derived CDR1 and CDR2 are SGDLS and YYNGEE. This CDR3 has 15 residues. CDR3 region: CASSAETRGGRGYEV. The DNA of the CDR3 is TGTGCCAGCAGCGCCGAGACTCGCGGGGGCCGGGGGTATGAGGTC.

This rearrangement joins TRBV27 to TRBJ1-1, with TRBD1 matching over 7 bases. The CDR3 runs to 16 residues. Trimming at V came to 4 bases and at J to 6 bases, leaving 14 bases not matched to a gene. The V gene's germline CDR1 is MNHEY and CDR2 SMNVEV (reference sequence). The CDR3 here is CASSYYRGAAGAEAFF. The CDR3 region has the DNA TGTGCCAGCAGTTACTACAGGGGTGCGGCGGGTGCTGAAGCTTTCTTT.

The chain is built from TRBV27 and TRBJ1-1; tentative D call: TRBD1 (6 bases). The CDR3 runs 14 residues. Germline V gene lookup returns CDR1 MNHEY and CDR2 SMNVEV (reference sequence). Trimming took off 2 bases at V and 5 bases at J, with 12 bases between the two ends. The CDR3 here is CASSLKQGGTEAFF. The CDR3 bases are TGTGCCAGCAGTTTAAAACAGGGAGGGACTGAAGCTTTCTTT.

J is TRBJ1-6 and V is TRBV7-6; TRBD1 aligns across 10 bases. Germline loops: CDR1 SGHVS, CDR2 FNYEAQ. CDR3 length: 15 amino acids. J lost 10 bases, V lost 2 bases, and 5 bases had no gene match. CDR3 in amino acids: CASSLNRDRGSPLHF. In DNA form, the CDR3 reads TGTGCCAGCAGCTTAAACCGGGACAGGGGATCACCCCTCCACTTT.

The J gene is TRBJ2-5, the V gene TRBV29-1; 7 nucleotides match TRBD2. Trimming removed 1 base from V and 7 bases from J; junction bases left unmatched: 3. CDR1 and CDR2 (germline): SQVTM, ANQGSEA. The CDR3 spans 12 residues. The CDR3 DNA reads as TGCAGCGTTGAAGTTACGGGGGGGACCCAGTACTTC. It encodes CSVEVTGGTQYF.

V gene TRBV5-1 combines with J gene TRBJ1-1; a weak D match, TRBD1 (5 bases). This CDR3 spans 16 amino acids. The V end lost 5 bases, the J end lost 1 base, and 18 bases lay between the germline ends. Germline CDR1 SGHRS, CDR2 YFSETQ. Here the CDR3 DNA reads TGCGCCAGCAGTCTTGGGGGAGGCCGCGGGAACACTGAAGCTTTCTTT. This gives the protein CASSLGGGRGNTEAFF. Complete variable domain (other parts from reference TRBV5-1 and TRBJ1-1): KAGVTQTPRYLIKTRGQQVTLSCSPISGHRSVSWYQQTPGQGLQFLFEYFSETQRNKGNFPGRFSGRQFSNSRSEMNVSTLELGDSALYLCASSLGGGRGNTEAFFGQGTRLTVV.

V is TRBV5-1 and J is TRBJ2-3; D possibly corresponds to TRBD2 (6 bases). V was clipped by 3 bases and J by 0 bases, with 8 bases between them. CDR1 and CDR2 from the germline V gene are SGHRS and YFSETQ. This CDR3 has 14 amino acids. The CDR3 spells CASSWGTSTDTQYF. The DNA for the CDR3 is TGCGCCAGCAGCTGGGGGACTAGCACAGATACGCAGTATTTT.

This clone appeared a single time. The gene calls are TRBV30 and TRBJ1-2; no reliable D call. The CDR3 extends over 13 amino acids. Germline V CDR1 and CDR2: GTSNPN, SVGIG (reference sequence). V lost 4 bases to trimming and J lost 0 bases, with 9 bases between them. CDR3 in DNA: TGTGCCTGGATCAGTGAAGCTAACTATGGCTACACCTTC. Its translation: CAWISEANYGYTF.

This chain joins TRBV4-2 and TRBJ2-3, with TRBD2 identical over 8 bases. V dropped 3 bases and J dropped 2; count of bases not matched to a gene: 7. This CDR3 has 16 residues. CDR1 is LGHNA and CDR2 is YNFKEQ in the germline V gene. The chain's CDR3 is CASSHVTSENTDTQYF. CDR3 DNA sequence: TGTGCCAGCAGCCACGTGACTAGCGAGAACACAGATACGCAGTATTTT.

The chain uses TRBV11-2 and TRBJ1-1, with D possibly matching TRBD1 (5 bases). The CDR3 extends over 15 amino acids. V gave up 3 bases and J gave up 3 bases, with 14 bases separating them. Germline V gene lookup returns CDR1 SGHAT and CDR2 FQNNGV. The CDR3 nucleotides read TGTGCCAGCAGCTTGGTTCCAGGGATCGACACTGAAGCTTTCTTT. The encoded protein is CASSLVPGIDTEAFF.

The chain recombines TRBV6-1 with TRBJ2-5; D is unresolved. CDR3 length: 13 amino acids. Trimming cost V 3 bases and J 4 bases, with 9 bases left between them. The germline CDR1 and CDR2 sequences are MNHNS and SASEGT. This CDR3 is CASSDGTRETQYF. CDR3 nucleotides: TGTGCCAGCAGTGATGGCACAAGAGAGACCCAGTACTTC.